The text below deals with one T cell receptor (beta chain). The antigen is not known. Germline V gene data show CDR1 as LNHDA and CDR2 as SQIVND (reference sequence). V was clipped by 5 bases and J by 6 bases, with 10 bases between them. The CDR3 runs to 12 residues. Time point defined: baseline pretreatment blood. Treatment in this sample: 15 Gy SBRT to primary tumor, nephrectomy 4 weeks later. Radiation-treated patients gave blood at baseline, week 2 and week 4. The sample originates from a study of radiation and T cells in renal cell carcinoma. Across the study: Nephrectomy followed 15 Gy stereotactic body radiation by 4 weeks. Overall study findings and caveats: No pretreatment tumor biopsies were available for baseline clonotypes. Top tumor clonotypes rose in blood 2 weeks post-radiation, then contracted.

Measured with immunoSEQ multiplex PCR; TCRdb has only the in-frame clones, and not every one. The sample records about 140,000 clones, approximately 87% being singletons. The chain is built from TRBV19 and TRBJ1-1; no firm D call. The clonotype originates from a woman between 45 and 60 years old with renal cell carcinoma. This sample comprised blood, obtained from a patient whose treatment included radiotherapy and nephrectomy. The chain's CDR3 is CASSHLRSEAFF. The CDR3 nucleotides are TGTGCCAGTAGTCACCTCCGATCTGAAGCTTTCTTT.